These 5 T cell receptor beta chains came from one sample sequenced in a study of CD8+ T cells in alopecia areata. The sequencing template was cDNA reverse transcribed from extracted RNA. Measured with immunoSEQ multiplex PCR; TCRdb has only the in-frame clones, and not every one. This table has 120,000 or so clones, 61% appearing once. Noted treatment: oral pan-JAK inhibitor, 5-10 mg twice daily. The sequencing here drew on CD4+ T cells sorted from blood, taken at week 4, from a patient treated with tofacitinib. The receptors stem from a human donor with alopecia areata.

J is TRBJ1-2 and V is TRBV6-5; 11 nucleotides match TRBD1. With 7 bases clipped from V and 5 bases from J, the junction kept 6 bases outside the gene matches. Germline V gene sequence: CDR1 MNHEY, CDR2 SVGAGI. This CDR3 contains 14 residues. CDR3 sequence reads: CASTRGQGAYGYTF. The CDR3 nucleotides are TGTGCCAGCACCAGAGGACAGGGGGCATATGGCTACACCTTC.

The genes are TRBV4-3 and TRBJ2-5; TRBD1 aligns across 9 bases. Germline V CDR1 and CDR2: LGHNA, YSLEER. The CDR3 loop spans 17 amino acids. Trimming took 2 bases from V and 1 from J; bases not matched to a gene: 8. CDR3 amino acids: CASSQSHRGRLQETQYF. In DNA form, the CDR3 reads TGCGCCAGCAGCCAATCTCACAGGGGGCGCCTCCAAGAGACCCAGTACTTC.

V usage is TRBV30 and J usage is TRBJ2-7, with a weak D call TRBD1 (5 bases). Germline lookup yields CDR1 GTSNPN and CDR2 SVGIG (reference sequence). CDR3 length: 12 residues. This chain's CDR3 is CGLQVFPYEQYF. The CDR3 bases are TGTGGCCTACAGGTTTTTCCCTACGAGCAGTACTTC.

The chain employs TRBV4-1 and TRBJ1-2; 7 positions match TRBD1. Germline lookup yields CDR1 MGHRA and CDR2 YSYEKL. This CDR3 spans 15 amino acids. After removal of 2 bases from V and 4 bases from J, the junction contained 7 bases not matched to a gene. In DNA form, the CDR3 reads TGCGCCAGCAGCCAATATGGGACAGCATTCTATGGCTACACCTTC. This encodes CASSQYGTAFYGYTF.

The genes are TRBV29-1 and TRBJ1-4; D is possibly TRBD1 (5 bases). V lost 6 bases and J 7 bases, leaving 15 bases between the germline ends. The V gene's germline CDR1 is SQVTM and CDR2 ANQGSEA. The length of the CDR3 is 13 residues. The CDR3 coding sequence is TGCAGCGTCGCGGACAACCCAGGTGAAAAACTGTTTTTT. Encoded protein: CSVADNPGEKLFF. The full variable domain, rest sourced from reference TRBV29-1 and TRBJ1-4, is SAVISQKPSRDICQRGTSLTIQCQVDSQVTMMFWYRQQPGQSLTLIATANQGSEATYESGFVIDKFPISRPNLTFSTLTVSNMSPEDSSIYLCSVADNPGEKLFFGSGTQLSVL.